This TCR beta chain was captured in a study of shared clonotypes between healthy human individuals. Findings and caveats of the study: Larger estimated richness was generally seen in naive subsets than in memory subsets. The expectation was that sequencing depth would affect clonotype sharing among donors. Depth was large, yet rarefaction showed that sorted-subset sequencing was incomplete. Sampling used blood alone; tissue repertoires probably differ.

Concerning this clone: No antigen is known for it. Within the sample, other DNA sequences also encode this same CDR3.

Clones were sequenced by immunoSEQ multiplex PCR, and TCRdb holds only the in-frame ones, with some missing. In the table there are about a million clones, about 75% of which are singletons. V was clipped by 0 bases and J by 0 bases, with 7 bases between them. The length of the CDR3 is 14 residues. Germline V CDR1 and CDR2: SGHRS, YFSETQ. The chain recombines TRBV5-1 with TRBJ2-7; D remains ambiguous. The source is a man younger than 35 in good health. The sample consisted of memory CD4+ T cells sorted from blood. The subset denotes: CD45RA-negative fraction. The CDR3 bases are TGCGCCAGCAGCTTGGAGGCTAGCTCCTACGAGCAGTACTTC. Translating it yields CASSLEASSYEQYF.